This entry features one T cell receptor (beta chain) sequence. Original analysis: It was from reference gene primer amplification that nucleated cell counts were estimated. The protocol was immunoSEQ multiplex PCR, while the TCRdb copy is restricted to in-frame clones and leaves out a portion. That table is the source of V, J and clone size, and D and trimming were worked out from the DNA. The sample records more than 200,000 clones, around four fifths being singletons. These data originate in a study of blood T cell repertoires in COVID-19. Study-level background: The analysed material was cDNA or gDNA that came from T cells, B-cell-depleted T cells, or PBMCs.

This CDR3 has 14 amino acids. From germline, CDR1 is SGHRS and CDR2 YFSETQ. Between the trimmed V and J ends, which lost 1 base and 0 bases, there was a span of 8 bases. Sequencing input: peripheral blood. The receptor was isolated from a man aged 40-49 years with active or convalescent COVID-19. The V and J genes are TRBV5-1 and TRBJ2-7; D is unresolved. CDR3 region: CASSLNTVSYEQYF. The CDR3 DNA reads TGCGCCAGCAGCTTGAATACAGTCTCCTACGAGCAGTACTTC.